These 19 T cell receptor beta chains came from one sample sequenced in a study of blood T cell repertoires in COVID-19 (dated by TCRdb to 2020 to 2021). The library was obtained by the immunoSEQ multiplex PCR assay. Not all clones reach the TCRdb copy of this immuneACCESS table, which keeps in-frame sequences only. Checked studies attribute under half of the gap to unresolved V genes and leave the rest unexplained. The sample contains some 250,000 clones, about 90% of them found a single time. The top ten clonotypes cover 7.2% of the sample. Sequenced sample: peripheral blood. All receptors derive from a man between 60 and 75 years old who had recovered from COVID-19.

This clone has just a few counts. The V and J genes are TRBV9 and TRBJ2-6, with 7 bases identical to TRBD1. There are 19 residues in the CDR3. Germline V lookup: CDR1 SGDLS, CDR2 YYNGEE. V trimming: 3 bases; J trimming: 0 bases; junction bases outside the gene matches: 12. CDR3 in DNA: TGTGCCAGCAGCGGAGGGAACAGGGGCGAGAGCTCTGGGGCCAACGTCCTGACTTTC. As protein: CASSGGNRGESSGANVLTF. The complete variable domain, with remaining parts taken from reference TRBV9 and TRBJ2-6, reads DSGVTQTPKHLITATGQRVTLRCSPRSGDLSVYWYQQSLDQGLQFLIQYYNGEERAKGNILERFSAQQFPDLHSELNLSSLELGDSALYFCASSGGNRGESSGANVLTFGAGSRLTVL.

This clone was seen just once. The chain carries TRBV6-5 and TRBJ2-1, with TRBD2 identical over 7 bases. The trim removed 3 bases at V and 9 bases at J, leaving 11 bases unmatched. This CDR3 is built from 15 residues. The germline V gene encodes CDR1 MNHEY and CDR2 SVGAGI. The DNA for the CDR3 is TGTGCCAGCAGTTATTCCGGAAGAGCGGGGTTTGAGCAGTTCTTC. Encoded protein: CASSYSGRAGFEQFF.

The V gene is TRBV29-1, the J gene TRBJ1-1; D not certain. The V end lost 6 bases, the J end lost 2 bases, and 19 bases lay between the germline ends. CDR3 length: 15 residues. Germline values: CDR1 SQVTM, CDR2 ANQGSEA. CDR3 sequence reads: CSVKVKSGLNTEAFF. The CDR3 coding sequence is TGCAGCGTAAAAGTTAAGTCAGGCCTTAACACTGAAGCTTTCTTT.

At least ten counts were recorded for this clone. The chain links TRBV6-5 to TRBJ2-7; D is perhaps TRBD2 (6 bases). Germline CDR1 MNHEY, CDR2 SVGAGI. There are 14 residues in the CDR3. Trimming left V 0 bases short and J 2 bases short, with 8 bases between. CDR3 amino acids: CASSYSAGAYEQYF. Written as DNA, the CDR3 is TGTGCCAGCAGTTACTCAGCGGGCGCCTACGAGCAGTACTTC.

V is TRBV6-1 and J is TRBJ1-5; no clear D gene. Trimming removed 1 base from V and 2 bases from J, with 9 bases in between. Per germline, CDR1 MNHNS and CDR2 SASEGT. This CDR3 has 15 residues. CDR3 loop: CASSEGYNGNQPQHF. As DNA, the CDR3 is TGTGCCAGCAGTGAAGGTTACAACGGCAATCAGCCCCAGCATTTT.

The chain is built from TRBV6-5 and TRBJ1-1; a possible D gene is TRBD1 (6 bases). The CDR3 length is 12 residues. CDR1 and CDR2 from the germline V gene are MNHEY and SVGAGI. Trimming left V 6 bases short and J 8 bases short, with 13 bases between. The CDR3 region has the DNA TGTGCCAGCAGCCACAGGACAGTAGAAGCTTTCTTT. The encoded protein is CASSHRTVEAFF.

The chain combines TRBV29-1 with TRBJ1-2, with TRBD1 matching 7 bases. Looked up from germline, CDR1 is SQVTM and CDR2 is ANQGSEA. V lost 7 bases and J lost 8; bases outside the gene matches: 13. The CDR3 contains 13 residues. The DNA of the CDR3 is TGCAGCGGACTAACCAGGGGGTCTGGAGGCTACACCTTC. This encodes CSGLTRGSGGYTF.

V and J are TRBV5-4 and TRBJ2-5, with 8 nucleotides matching TRBD1. The CDR3 is 15 amino acids. V lost 1 base, J lost 4 bases, and 6 bases stayed unmatched. Germline assignment: CDR1 SGHNT and CDR2 YYREEE (reference sequence). For the CDR3, the DNA is TGTGCCAGCAGCTTGAACACAGGGGGATCAGAGACCCAGTACTTC. Amino acids: CASSLNTGGSETQYF.

This chain links TRBV24-1 with TRBJ2-2; 10 nucleotides align to TRBD2. CDR1 KGHDR and CDR2 SFDVKD come from the germline V gene. The junction had 8 bases not matched to a gene; V was cut back by 5 bases and J by 3 bases. The CDR3 contains 17 residues. The CDR3 loop is CATSARSGGLHTGELFF. In nucleotides, the CDR3 is TGTGCCACCAGTGCCCGTAGCGGGGGGCTTCACACCGGGGAGCTGTTTTTT.

The chain joins TRBV5-4 to TRBJ1-6; TRBD1 aligns across 9 bases. CDR1 and CDR2 (germline): SGHNT, YYREEE (reference sequence). The CDR3 has 16 amino acids. V was pared by 3 bases and J by 7 bases, with 8 bases of the junction left unmatched. The DNA for the CDR3 is TGTGCCAGCAGCTCCCGGACAGGGGCCGTGAATTCACCCCTCCACTTT. This codes for CASSSRTGAVNSPLHF.

This clone was seen more than once but under ten times. This chain joins TRBV9 and TRBJ2-1, with TRBD2 as a possible D gene (6 bases). CDR3 length equals 15 residues. Per the germline V gene, CDR1 is SGDLS and CDR2 is YYNGEE. Trimming removed 4 bases from V and 0 bases from J, with 11 bases in between. For the CDR3, the DNA is TGTGCCAGCAGCAATAGCGGAAGCTCCTACAATGAGCAGTTCTTC. Amino acid sequence: CASSNSGSSYNEQFF.

The chain combines TRBV14 with TRBJ2-4; 8 bases are shared with TRBD2. The V gene's germline CDR1 is SGHDN and CDR2 FVKESK. The CDR3 sequence is 16 residues long. The V gene end was trimmed by 4 bases and the J gene end by 1 base; junction bases not matched to a gene: 6. CDR3 loop: CASSLGGAGAKNIQYF. The CDR3 DNA follows: TGTGCCAGCAGCCTCGGGGGGGCTGGGGCCAAAAACATTCAGTACTTC. Full variable domain (missing parts from reference TRBV14 and TRBJ2-4): EAGVTQFPSHSVIEKGQTVTLRCDPISGHDNLYWYRRVMGKEIKFLLHFVKESKQDESGMPNNRFLAERTGGTYSTLKVQPAELEDSGVYFCASSLGGAGAKNIQYFGAGTRLSVL.

The genes are TRBV2 and TRBJ1-4, with D perhaps matching TRBD1 (5 bases). Per germline, CDR1 SNHLY and CDR2 FYNNEI. The V end was cut by 7 bases, the J end by 5 bases, with 17 bases between. The CDR3 is made up of 15 amino acids. The CDR3 protein is CASKEMDTQNEKLFF. CDR3 sequence (DNA): TGTGCCAGCAAGGAGATGGACACACAGAATGAAAAACTGTTTTTT.

The chain recombines TRBV6-5 with TRBJ1-6, with 8 positions matching TRBD1. Trimming cost V 8 bases and J 13 bases; bases outside gene matches: 10. The CDR3 is 13 residues long. Germline CDR1 MNHEY, CDR2 SVGAGI. This CDR3 reads CASDRGGGGPLHF. As DNA, the CDR3 is TGTGCCAGCGACAGGGGTGGGGGGGGCCCCCTCCACTTT.

The chain employs TRBV19 and TRBJ1-5; a possible D gene is TRBD1 (6 bases). The CDR3 is made up of 15 amino acids. V was pared by 4 bases and J by 2 bases, with 12 bases between. Germline V gene sequence: CDR1 LNHDA, CDR2 SQIVND (reference sequence). Here the CDR3 reads CASSKGGGGNQPQHF. The CDR3 DNA reads as TGTGCCAGTAGTAAAGGGGGTGGGGGCAATCAGCCCCAGCATTTT.

The rearrangement uses TRBV2 and TRBJ2-1; 14 bases are shared with TRBD2. In germline, CDR1 is SNHLY, CDR2 FYNNEI. V lost 3 bases and J lost 6; bases outside the gene matches: 19. This CDR3 has 21 amino acids. The DNA for the CDR3 is TGTGCCAGCAGTGATCCAAGGCGACTAGCGGGGGGGGTCCCGGTAGGCAATGAGCAGTTCTTC. Translation: CASSDPRRLAGGVPVGNEQFF.

This clone has only one observation. The DNA for the CDR3 is TGTGCCAGCAGACAGGGGCAGCACGAGCAGTACTTC. It encodes CASRQGQHEQYF. J is TRBJ2-7 and V is TRBV3-1 (or the pseudogene TRBV3-2), with TRBD1 matching over 7 bases. J lost 5 bases, V lost 6 bases, and 4 bases had no gene match. The CDR3 runs to 12 residues. Looked up from germline, CDR1 is LGHDT and CDR2 is YNNKEL (reference sequence).

This clone was recorded a few times. The chain employs TRBV7-9 and TRBJ1-4; weak D call: TRBD1 (5 bases). In germline, CDR1 is SEHNR, CDR2 FQNEAQ (reference sequence). The CDR3 covers 14 residues. Deletions cut 5 bases from V and 6 bases from J, with 13 bases between. Here the CDR3 DNA reads TGTGCCAGCAGCCCGCAGGGTTCGGATGAAAAACTGTTTTTT. It translates to CASSPQGSDEKLFF.

This sequence joins TRBV21-1 and TRBJ2-1; whether TRBD2, the table's D call, matches the DNA was not checked. TRBV21-1 is a known pseudogene. The CDR3 spans 17 residues. In nucleotides, the CDR3 is TGTGCCAGCAGCCTTGGGATCCGGACTAGCGAACTGAATGAGCAGTTCTTC. Translation: CASSLGIRTSELNEQFF.